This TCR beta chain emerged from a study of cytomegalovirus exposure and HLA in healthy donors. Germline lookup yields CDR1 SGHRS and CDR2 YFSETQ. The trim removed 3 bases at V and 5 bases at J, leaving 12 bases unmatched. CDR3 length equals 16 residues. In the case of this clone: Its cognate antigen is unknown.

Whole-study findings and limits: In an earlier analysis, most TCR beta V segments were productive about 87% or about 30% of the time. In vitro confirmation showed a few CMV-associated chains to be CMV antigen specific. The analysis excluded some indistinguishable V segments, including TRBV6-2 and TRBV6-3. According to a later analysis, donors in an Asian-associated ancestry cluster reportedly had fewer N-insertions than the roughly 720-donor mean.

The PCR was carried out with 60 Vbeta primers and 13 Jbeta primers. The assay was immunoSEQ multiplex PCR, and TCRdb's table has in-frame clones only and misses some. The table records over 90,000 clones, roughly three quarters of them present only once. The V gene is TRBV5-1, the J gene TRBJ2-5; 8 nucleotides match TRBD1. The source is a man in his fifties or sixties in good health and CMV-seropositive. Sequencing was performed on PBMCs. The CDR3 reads CASSWGQVMIEETQYF. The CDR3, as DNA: TGCGCCAGCAGCTGGGGACAGGTCATGATTGAGGAGACCCAGTACTTC.